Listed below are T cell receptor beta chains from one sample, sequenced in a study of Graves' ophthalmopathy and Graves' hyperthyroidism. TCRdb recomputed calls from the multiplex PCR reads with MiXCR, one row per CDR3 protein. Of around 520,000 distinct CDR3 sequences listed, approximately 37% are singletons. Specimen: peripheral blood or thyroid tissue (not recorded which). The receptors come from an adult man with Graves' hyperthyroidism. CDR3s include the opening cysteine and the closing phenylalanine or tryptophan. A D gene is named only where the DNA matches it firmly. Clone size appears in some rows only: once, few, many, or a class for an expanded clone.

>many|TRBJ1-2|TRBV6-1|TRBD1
CASSQQGERGYTF
TGTGCCAGCAGTCAACAGGGGGAACGGGGCTACACCTTC
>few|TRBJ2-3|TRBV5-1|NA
CASGEGPTDTQYF
TGCGCCAGCGGGGAAGGTCCCACAGATACGCAGTATTTT
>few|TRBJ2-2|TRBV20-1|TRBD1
CSARAPTGGHTGELFF
TGCAGTGCTAGAGCCCCGACAGGGGGACACACCGGGGAGCTGTTTTTT
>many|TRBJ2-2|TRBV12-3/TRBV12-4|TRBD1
CASSPTGLTGELFF
TGTGCCAGCAGTCCGACAGGGCTCACCGGGGAGCTGTTTTTT
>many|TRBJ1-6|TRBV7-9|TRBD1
CASSLKGADSPLHF
TGTGCCAGCAGCTTAAAGGGGGCGGATTCACCCCTCCACTTT
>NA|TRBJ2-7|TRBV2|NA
CASSFRDASSYEQYF
TGTGCCAGCAGTTTTCGGGACGCAAGTTCCTACGAGCAGTACTTC
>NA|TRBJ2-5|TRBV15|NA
CATSVPFVTLQETQYF
TGTGCCACCAGCGTACCTTTTGTAACCCTTCAAGAGACCCAGTACTTC
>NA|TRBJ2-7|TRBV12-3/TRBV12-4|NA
CASSFGQGHEQYF
TGTGCCAGCAGTTTCGGGCAGGGCCACGAGCAGTACTTC
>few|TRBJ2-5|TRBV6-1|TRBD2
CAGEGGGETQYF
TGTGCCGGCGAAGGCGGGGGGGAGACCCAGTACTTC
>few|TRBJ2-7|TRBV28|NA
CASSSPTGRGEQYF
TGTGCCAGCAGTTCTCCGACCGGGCGTGGGGAGCAGTACTTC
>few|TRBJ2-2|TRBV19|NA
CASNTIPGDGELFF
TGTGCCAGTAACACAATCCCAGGGGACGGGGAGCTGTTTTTT
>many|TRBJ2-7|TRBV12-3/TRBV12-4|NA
CASSLGYLSYEQYF
TGTGCCAGCAGTTTGGGCTACCTCTCCTACGAGCAGTACTTC
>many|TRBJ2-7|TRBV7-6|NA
CASSSGIGQSYEQYF
TGTGCCAGCAGCTCGGGGATCGGACAGAGCTACGAGCAGTACTTC
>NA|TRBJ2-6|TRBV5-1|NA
CASSGGTSGANVLTF
TGCGCCAGCAGCGGGGGAACCTCTGGGGCCAACGTCCTGACTTTC
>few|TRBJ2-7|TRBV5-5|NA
CASSFVPVADTTYEQYF
TGTGCCAGCAGTTTTGTACCCGTAGCAGATACCACCTACGAGCAGTACTTC
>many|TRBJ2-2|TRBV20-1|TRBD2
CSASGVAGGSTGELFF
TGCAGTGCTTCAGGGGTCGCGGGGGGTAGCACCGGGGAGCTGTTTTTT
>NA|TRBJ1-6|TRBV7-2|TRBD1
CASSLGLQGDSPLHF
TGTGCCAGCAGCTTAGGACTCCAGGGGGATTCACCCCTCCACTTT
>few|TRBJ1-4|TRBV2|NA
CASSFAGEKLFF
TGTGCCAGCAGTTTCGCCGGGGAAAAACTGTTTTTT
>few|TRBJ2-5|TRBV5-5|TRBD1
CASSSPTGRETQYF
TGTGCCAGCAGCTCCCCGACAGGGCGGGAGACCCAGTACTTC
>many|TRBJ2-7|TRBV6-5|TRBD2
CASSKTSGIYEQYF
TGTGCCAGCAGTAAAACTAGCGGGATATACGAGCAGTACTTC
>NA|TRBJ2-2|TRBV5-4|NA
CASSRPFGELFF
TGTGCCAGCAGCCGACCCTTCGGGGAGCTGTTTTTT
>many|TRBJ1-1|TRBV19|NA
CASSGHTFGEAFF
TGTGCCAGTAGTGGGCATACTTTCGGTGAAGCTTTCTTT
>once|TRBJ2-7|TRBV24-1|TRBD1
CATSDYRGNEQYF
TGTGCCACCAGTGACTACAGGGGAAATGAGCAGTACTTC
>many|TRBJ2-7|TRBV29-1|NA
CSAQGPPYEQYF
TGCAGCGCACAGGGTCCCCCTTACGAGCAGTACTTC
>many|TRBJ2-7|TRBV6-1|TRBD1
CASSEWTGVDEQYF
TGTGCCAGCAGTGAATGGACAGGGGTAGACGAGCAGTACTTC
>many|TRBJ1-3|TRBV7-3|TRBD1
CASSYPTGSGNTIYF
TGTGCCAGCAGCTACCCGACAGGGTCAGGAAACACCATATATTTT
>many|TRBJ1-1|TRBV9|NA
CASSVGGLGTEAFF
TGTGCCAGCAGCGTGGGGGGTCTGGGTACTGAAGCTTTCTTT
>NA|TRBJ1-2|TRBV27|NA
CASSLSPLYGYTF
TGTGCCAGCAGTTTAAGTCCTCTTTATGGCTACACCTTC
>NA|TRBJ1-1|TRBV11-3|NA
CASSAGQFMNTEAFF
TGTGCCAGCAGCGCAGGACAGTTCATGAACACTGAAGCTTTCTTT
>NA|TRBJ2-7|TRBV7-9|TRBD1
CASTSGQSIHEQYF
TGTGCCAGCACCTCGGGACAGAGCATCCACGAGCAGTACTTC
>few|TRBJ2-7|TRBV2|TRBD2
CASSPGAGGLEGQYF
TGTGCCAGCTCACCAGGGGCGGGAGGCTTGGAAGGGCAGTACTTC
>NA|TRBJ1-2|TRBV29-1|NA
CSLDRTRSNGYTF
TGCAGCTTAGACAGGACCCGGTCGAATGGCTACACCTTC
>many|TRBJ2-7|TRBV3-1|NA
CASSHPSSYEQYF
TGTGCCAGCAGCCATCCCAGCTCCTACGAGCAGTACTTC
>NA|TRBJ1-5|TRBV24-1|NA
CATSDLGGTGETQHF
TGTGCCACCAGTGATTTGGGGGGGACCGGTGAGACCCAGCATTTT
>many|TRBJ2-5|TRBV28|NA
CASSLGRGVQETQYF
TGTGCCAGCAGTTTAGGTCGTGGGGTCCAAGAGACCCAGTACTTC
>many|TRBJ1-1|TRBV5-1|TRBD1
CASSKDRDRDAFF
TGCGCCAGCAGCAAAGACCGGGACAGGGACGCTTTCTTT
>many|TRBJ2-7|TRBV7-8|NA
CASSPRTYEQYF
TGTGCCAGCAGCCCGCGGACCTACGAGCAGTACTTC
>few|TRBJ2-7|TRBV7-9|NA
CASSLGQGLTNEQYF
TGTGCCAGCAGCTTGGGGCAGGGGCTTACCAATGAGCAGTACTTC
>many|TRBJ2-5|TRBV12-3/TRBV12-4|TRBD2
CASSLWTSGGQETQYF
TGTGCCAGCAGTTTGTGGACTAGCGGGGGCCAAGAGACCCAGTACTTC
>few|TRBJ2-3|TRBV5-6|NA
CASSIGTTDTQYF
TGTGCCAGCAGCATCGGGACCACAGATACGCAGTATTTT
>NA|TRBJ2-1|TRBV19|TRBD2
CASSIRGQGLAWSNEQFF
TGTGCCAGTAGTATACGGGGGCAGGGACTAGCTTGGTCAAATGAGCAGTTCTTC
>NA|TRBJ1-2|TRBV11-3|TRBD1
CASTQTGSLYGYTF
TGTGCCAGCACCCAGACAGGGTCGCTTTATGGCTACACCTTC
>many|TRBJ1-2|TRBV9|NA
CASSVDWDGYGYTF
TGTGCCAGCAGCGTAGATTGGGACGGCTATGGCTACACCTTC